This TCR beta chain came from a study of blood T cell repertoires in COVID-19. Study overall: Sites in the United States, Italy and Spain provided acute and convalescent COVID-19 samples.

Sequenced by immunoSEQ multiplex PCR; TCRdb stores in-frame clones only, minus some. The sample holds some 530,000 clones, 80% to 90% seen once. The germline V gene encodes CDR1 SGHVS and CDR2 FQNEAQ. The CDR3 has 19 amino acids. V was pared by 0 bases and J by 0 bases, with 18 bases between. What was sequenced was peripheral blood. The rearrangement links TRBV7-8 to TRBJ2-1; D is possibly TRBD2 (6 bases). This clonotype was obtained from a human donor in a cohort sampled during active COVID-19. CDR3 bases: TGTGCCAGCAGCTTAGCCGTCGTCGCTAGCGCCAGCTCCTACAATGAGCAGTTCTTC. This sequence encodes CASSLAVVASASSYNEQFF.